This T cell receptor beta chain was sequenced in a study of shared clonotypes between healthy human individuals. On the study more broadly: CD4 naive cells filled three plates per donor, CD4 memory three, CD8 naive two and CD8 memory one.

This clone occurred a few times. TCRdb's table, derived via immunoSEQ multiplex PCR, lists solely in-frame clones and lacks some. The sample yields about 980,000 clones, 76% seen once. Every donor was a Caucasian adult from Nashville, Tennessee. Germline lookup yields CDR1 ENHRY and CDR2 SYGVKD. V was shortened by 8 bases and J by 4 bases, with 14 bases between the two germline ends. The CDR3 sequence is 13 residues long. The receptor comes from a man aged 18-30 years in good health. The chain uses TRBV10-3 and TRBJ1-2, with D possibly TRBD1 on 5 matching bases. Sequencing was performed on memory CD4+ T cells sorted from blood. Subset defined: CD45RA-negative fraction. CDR3 region: CAIRPGTSYGYTF. The DNA of the CDR3 is TGTGCCATCCGACCCGGGACCTCCTATGGCTACACCTTC.